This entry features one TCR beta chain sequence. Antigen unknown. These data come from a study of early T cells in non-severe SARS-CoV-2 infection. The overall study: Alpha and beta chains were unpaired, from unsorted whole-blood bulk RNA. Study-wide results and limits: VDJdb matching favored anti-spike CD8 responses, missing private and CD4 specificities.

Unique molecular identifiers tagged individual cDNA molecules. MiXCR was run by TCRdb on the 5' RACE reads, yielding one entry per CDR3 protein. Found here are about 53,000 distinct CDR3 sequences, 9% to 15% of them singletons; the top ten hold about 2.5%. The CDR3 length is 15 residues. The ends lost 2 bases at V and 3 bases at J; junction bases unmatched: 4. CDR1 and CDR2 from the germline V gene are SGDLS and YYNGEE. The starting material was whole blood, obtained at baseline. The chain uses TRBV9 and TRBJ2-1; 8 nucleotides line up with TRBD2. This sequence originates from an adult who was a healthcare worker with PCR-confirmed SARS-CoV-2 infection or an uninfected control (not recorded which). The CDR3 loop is CASSVSGAHYNEQFF. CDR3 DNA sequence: TGTGCCAGCAGCGTTAGCGGGGCGCACTACAATGAGCAGTTCTTC.